The present T cell receptor beta chain was sequenced within a study of tumor-infiltrating lymphocytes in localized non-small cell lung cancer. Findings and limits, study-wide: Each assay used a separate piece of the same tissue. Tumors had more T cell infiltration than uninvolved lung, per TCRbeta sequencing and CD3 counts.

The data were produced by immunoSEQ multiplex PCR, yet TCRdb's version contains in-frame clones alone and is incomplete. Of some 15,000 clones listed, just under 80% are singletons. The V gene's germline CDR1 is KGHSH and CDR2 LQKENI. J gave up 6 bases and V 3 bases, and 6 bases lay outside the gene matches. The CDR3 is 14 residues long. This clone was seen a few times. Its antigen is currently unknown. The sequenced sample was lung tumor tissue. The chain combines TRBV18 with TRBJ2-7, with 9 bases that match TRBD1. The TCR sequence derives from a human donor with non-small cell lung cancer. CDR3 region: CASSPRDRESEQYF. DNA of the CDR3: TGTGCCAGCTCACCCCGGGACAGGGAGTCCGAGCAGTACTTC.